Reported below is one TCR beta chain. In germline, CDR1 is MDHEN, CDR2 SYDVKM. The CDR3 contains 15 residues. Trimming cost V 6 bases and J 4 bases, with 16 bases left between them. This sample was included in a study of blood T cell repertoires in COVID-19. Background on the study: Whether acute or convalescent, the COVID-19 samples came from the United States, Italy and Spain.

The participants were between 18 and 89 years old and came from under 25 US areas. Clones were read by immunoSEQ multiplex PCR, and TCRdb kept only the in-frame ones, dropping some. The sample carries roughly 200,000 clones, 65% to 90% recorded once. Source material: PBMCs or T cells enriched from blood (not recorded which). The V call is TRBV28, the J call TRBJ1-5, with D tentatively TRBD1 (6 bases). This receptor was identified in a woman in her twenties or thirties who had been exposed to COVID-19. CDR3 sequence: CASSPRTVSNQPQHF. In nucleotides, the CDR3 is TGTGCCAGCAGCCCCCGGACAGTCTCTAATCAGCCCCAGCATTTT.